Reported below is one TCR beta chain. Its antigen is not identified. The entry originates in a study of Ad26.COV2.S vaccination and SARS-CoV-2 variants. Findings and caveats of the study: Measurement of non-spike TCR breadth gave similar results in vaccine and placebo recipients. Spike-specific TCR breadth was greater in vaccine than placebo recipients. Estimates derived from TCR breadth and depth analyses may have underestimated total T cell responses.

Repertoires were generated with immunoSEQ multiplex PCR, while TCRdb's copy carries only in-frame clones and drops some. Of approximately 500,000 clones listed, around 88% are singletons. Treatment described: about 20 received Ad26.COV2.S at low or high dose, single or two shots; about 5 received placebo; per-sample allocation not given. All samples were drawn on day 63, counting from the first vaccine or placebo injection. Wuhan-strain SARS-CoV-2 spike was expressed by the Ad26 vector that made up the vaccine. Looked up from germline, CDR1 is SGHRS and CDR2 is YFSETQ. V was trimmed by 0 bases and J by 4 bases, leaving 4 bases between them. The CDR3 has 12 residues.

Sequenced material: peripheral blood, taken in a trial of Ad26.COV2.S vaccine versus placebo. The chain has TRBV5-1 and TRBJ2-5, with D unresolved. The TCR comes from a person aged 18-60 years who received the Ad26.COV2.S COVID-19 vaccine or a placebo. The CDR3 DNA sequence: TGCGCCAGCAGCTTGGCCTCAGAGACCCAGTACTTC. Protein: CASSLASETQYF.